This is a list of T cell receptor beta chains from one sample in a study of T-cell memory formation after mild COVID-19. TCRdb reprocessed the 5' RACE reads with MiXCR, giving one entry per CDR3 protein. Of around 370,000 distinct CDR3 sequences in the sample, roughly 21% were seen once. Sequencing was carried out using PBMCs or a T cell subset sorted from them (not recorded which). These receptor sequences come from an adult woman who had mild COVID-19 (a few samples of this study predate the infection). Cell type and time point are not known. Both conserved end residues are part of each CDR3. The order of the fields is CDR3 DNA, CDR3 protein, V gene, clone size, CDR3 length, J gene, D gene. A D gene is named only where the DNA matches it firmly. Size tells how often a clone was seen (once, few, many) or the class of an expanded clone, and some rows leave it out.

CDR3 DNA: TGCAGTGCTAGAGATCCCAGGCTGGCCACCTACGAGCAGTACTTC; CDR3 protein: CSARDPRLATYEQYF; V gene: TRBV20-1; clone size: few; CDR3 length: 15; J gene: TRBJ2-7; D gene: .
CDR3 DNA: TGTGCCAGCAGCTTGGCCTGGGGACAAGGCGATACGCAGTATTTT; CDR3 protein: CASSLAWGQGDTQYF; V gene: TRBV5-5; clone size: few; CDR3 length: 15; J gene: TRBJ2-3; D gene: .
CDR3 DNA: TGCAGCGCCGGGGGCAGGTCCTACGAGCAGTACTTC; CDR3 protein: CSAGGRSYEQYF; V gene: TRBV29-1; clone size: few; CDR3 length: 12; J gene: TRBJ2-7; D gene: .
CDR3 DNA: TGTGCCAGCAGCAGGACCAGGGGGGCCTACGAGCAGTACTTC; CDR3 protein: CASSRTRGAYEQYF; V gene: TRBV7-6; clone size: few; CDR3 length: 14; J gene: TRBJ2-7; D gene: .
CDR3 DNA: TGTGCCAGCAGCTTAGCGCTAGCACAAGGCCAGGGTGTTCCTGGGGCCAACGTCCTGACTTTC; CDR3 protein: CASSLALAQGQGVPGANVLTF; V gene: TRBV7-6; clone size: .; CDR3 length: 21; J gene: TRBJ2-6; D gene: .
CDR3 DNA: TGTGCCAGCAGTTTATATGGGTATAGCAGTGGCTACACCTTC; CDR3 protein: CASSLYGYSSGYTF; V gene: TRBV12-3/TRBV12-4; clone size: .; CDR3 length: 14; J gene: TRBJ1-2; D gene: .
CDR3 DNA: TGTGCCAGCAGCTTGTTGTCTGGGGCCAACGTCCTGACTTTC; CDR3 protein: CASSLLSGANVLTF; V gene: TRBV5-5; clone size: many; CDR3 length: 14; J gene: TRBJ2-6; D gene: .
CDR3 DNA: TGCAGTGCTAGTGATTGGCTAGCGGGTGCCTACGAGCAGTACTTC; CDR3 protein: CSASDWLAGAYEQYF; V gene: TRBV20-1; clone size: .; CDR3 length: 15; J gene: TRBJ2-7; D gene: TRBD2
CDR3 DNA: TGCGCCAGCAGCTTGGCCAACGTGGGACTAGACCCCTACGAGCAGTACTTC; CDR3 protein: CASSLANVGLDPYEQYF; V gene: TRBV5-1; clone size: few; CDR3 length: 17; J gene: TRBJ2-7; D gene: TRBD2
CDR3 DNA: TGTGCCATCAGTACCGGGACTAGCGGGGGCTACAATGAGCAGTTCTTC; CDR3 protein: CAISTGTSGGYNEQFF; V gene: TRBV10-3; clone size: many; CDR3 length: 16; J gene: TRBJ2-1; D gene: TRBD2
CDR3 DNA: TGCGCCAGCAGCACATCCGGGACCAGAGCCCAGTCTGGGGCCAACGTCCTGACTTTC; CDR3 protein: CASSTSGTRAQSGANVLTF; V gene: TRBV5-1; clone size: .; CDR3 length: 19; J gene: TRBJ2-6; D gene: .
CDR3 DNA: TGCGCCAGCAGCCAAGGGCGGGCAGGAAGAACCTACAATGAGCAGTTCTTC; CDR3 protein: CASSQGRAGRTYNEQFF; V gene: TRBV4-1; clone size: few; CDR3 length: 17; J gene: TRBJ2-1; D gene: .
CDR3 DNA: TGTGCCACCAGCAGAGAGCGGGGGTGGGGGAATGAGCAGTTCTTC; CDR3 protein: CATSRERGWGNEQFF; V gene: TRBV15; clone size: .; CDR3 length: 15; J gene: TRBJ2-1; D gene: TRBD2
CDR3 DNA: TGTGCCACCAGCGACCGTAGCGCGTCCGGCGATGAGCAGTTCTTC; CDR3 protein: CATSDRSASGDEQFF; V gene: TRBV24-1; clone size: few; CDR3 length: 15; J gene: TRBJ2-1; D gene: .
CDR3 DNA: TGCAGCGTTGACGGGCAAATGAACACTGAAGCTTTCTTT; CDR3 protein: CSVDGQMNTEAFF; V gene: TRBV29-1; clone size: few; CDR3 length: 13; J gene: TRBJ1-1; D gene: .
CDR3 DNA: TGTGCCAGCAGCTTGGGCCGGAGTCTGAACACCGGGGAGCTGTTTTTT; CDR3 protein: CASSLGRSLNTGELFF; V gene: TRBV5-4; clone size: .; CDR3 length: 16; J gene: TRBJ2-2; D gene: .
CDR3 DNA: TGTGCCAGCAGCTTAGAAGTGGGCAGGAACTACGAGCAGTACTTC; CDR3 protein: CASSLEVGRNYEQYF; V gene: TRBV7-2; clone size: .; CDR3 length: 15; J gene: TRBJ2-7; D gene: .
CDR3 DNA: TGCGCCAGCAGCCGCCCCCGGGACAGGGCTACAGATACGCAGTATTTT; CDR3 protein: CASSRPRDRATDTQYF; V gene: TRBV4-1; clone size: .; CDR3 length: 16; J gene: TRBJ2-3; D gene: TRBD1
CDR3 DNA: TGCGCCAGCAGCGTTACAGGGGGCAATCAGCCCCAGCATTTT; CDR3 protein: CASSVTGGNQPQHF; V gene: TRBV5-1; clone size: many; CDR3 length: 14; J gene: TRBJ1-5; D gene: TRBD1
CDR3 DNA: TGCGCCAGCAGGGACAGGTTTAATGAAAAACTGTTTTTT; CDR3 protein: CASRDRFNEKLFF; V gene: TRBV23-1; clone size: few; CDR3 length: 13; J gene: TRBJ1-4; D gene: TRBD1
CDR3 DNA: TGCAGCGTTGACGGGCAGTACTTC; CDR3 protein: CSVDGQYF; V gene: TRBV29-1; clone size: .; CDR3 length: 8; J gene: TRBJ2-7; D gene: .
CDR3 DNA: TGTGCCATCAGAGCTAGGGACCACAATGAGCAGTTCTTC; CDR3 protein: CAIRARDHNEQFF; V gene: TRBV10-3; clone size: .; CDR3 length: 13; J gene: TRBJ2-1; D gene: .
CDR3 DNA: TGTGCCAGCAGCTTCCCCTCTAGCGGGAGAGGATATGAGCAGTTCTTC; CDR3 protein: CASSFPSSGRGYEQFF; V gene: TRBV7-9; clone size: .; CDR3 length: 16; J gene: TRBJ2-1; D gene: TRBD2
CDR3 DNA: TGTGCCAGCAGTCTACCGAACCGGGACCAGAGGGCCTACGAGCAGTACTTC; CDR3 protein: CASSLPNRDQRAYEQYF; V gene: TRBV6-6; clone size: few; CDR3 length: 17; J gene: TRBJ2-7; D gene: .
CDR3 DNA: TGTGCCAGCAGACTCGGGGCCGGCAATGAGCAGTTCTTC; CDR3 protein: CASRLGAGNEQFF; V gene: TRBV25-1; clone size: few; CDR3 length: 13; J gene: TRBJ2-1; D gene: .
CDR3 DNA: TGCAGCGCGCTTGGGCCAGAGGACGTTGAGCAGTTCTTC; CDR3 protein: CSALGPEDVEQFF; V gene: TRBV29-1; clone size: .; CDR3 length: 13; J gene: TRBJ2-1; D gene: .
CDR3 DNA: TGCGCCAGCAGCGGGACTGAAGCCTACGAGCAGTACTTC; CDR3 protein: CASSGTEAYEQYF; V gene: TRBV5-1; clone size: .; CDR3 length: 13; J gene: TRBJ2-7; D gene: .
CDR3 DNA: TGTGCCAGCGTAAGGGACCCACGACTCTACAATGAGCAGTTCTTC; CDR3 protein: CASVRDPRLYNEQFF; V gene: TRBV12-3/TRBV12-4; clone size: .; CDR3 length: 15; J gene: TRBJ2-1; D gene: .
CDR3 DNA: TGCAGTGCTAGGCCCCTTCCGGGACTACTATACAATGAGCAGTTCTTC; CDR3 protein: CSARPLPGLLYNEQFF; V gene: TRBV20-1; clone size: .; CDR3 length: 16; J gene: TRBJ2-1; D gene: TRBD2
CDR3 DNA: TGTGCCAGCAGCCCGCAGGTGCAAAACTATGGCTACACCTTC; CDR3 protein: CASSPQVQNYGYTF; V gene: TRBV3-1; clone size: few; CDR3 length: 14; J gene: TRBJ1-2; D gene: .
CDR3 DNA: TGTGCCAGCAGCCCGAGACGTTCCGGGGCGCCCTTAGGGCAGCAGTACTTC; CDR3 protein: CASSPRRSGAPLGQQYF; V gene: TRBV9; clone size: once; CDR3 length: 17; J gene: TRBJ2-7; D gene: .
CDR3 DNA: TGTGCCAGCAGCTCAACAGGGTGGTTGTATGGCTACACCTTC; CDR3 protein: CASSSTGWLYGYTF; V gene: TRBV7-9; clone size: .; CDR3 length: 14; J gene: TRBJ1-2; D gene: .
CDR3 DNA: TGTGCCACCAGTGATCCGAATGAGCAGTTCTTC; CDR3 protein: CATSDPNEQFF; V gene: TRBV24-1; clone size: few; CDR3 length: 11; J gene: TRBJ2-1; D gene: .